The present T cell receptor beta chain was sequenced within a study of cytomegalovirus exposure and HLA in healthy donors. Overall study results and limits: Within the data, a cluster of highly shared sequence variants was likely a sequencing artifact. 164 TCR beta chains were listed as cytomegalovirus-associated.

This clone was detected once. The antigen remains undetermined. The PCR used 60 Vbeta and 13 Jbeta primers. Some clones are missing from TCRdb's copy, which holds only in-frame ones; the method was immunoSEQ multiplex PCR. The sample yields tens of thousands of clones, more than 75% seen once. CDR1 LNHDA and CDR2 SQIVND come from the germline V gene (reference sequence). The ends were cut back, 3 bases at V and 2 bases at J, with 14 bases in the middle. The CDR3 extends over 15 amino acids. The chain has TRBV19 and TRBJ2-7; D possibly corresponds to TRBD2 (6 bases). Sample: PBMCs. The receptor was isolated from a female donor in good health and CMV-seronegative. CDR3 in amino acids: CASSMGLPVTYEQYF. The CDR3 DNA reads TGTGCCAGTAGTATGGGACTCCCGGTAACCTACGAGCAGTACTTC.